The 15 T cell receptor beta chains below all came from one sample that was sequenced in a study of T-cell memory formation after mild COVID-19. TCRdb redid the calling of the 5' RACE reads with MiXCR, one entry per CDR3 protein. The table shows roughly 350,000 distinct CDR3 sequences, with 20% to 25% occurring only once. The material sequenced was PBMCs or a T cell subset sorted from them (not recorded which). These receptors were obtained from an adult woman who had mild COVID-19 (a few samples of this study predate the infection). Cell type and time point are not known.

The rearrangement uses TRBV6-5 and TRBJ1-2; D perhaps matches TRBD1 (5 bases). Trimming pared 8 bases from V and 1 base from J, leaving 11 bases between. The CDR3 sequence is 13 residues long. Per germline, CDR1 MNHEY and CDR2 SVGAGI. The CDR3 loop is CASYEGINYGYTF. The CDR3 DNA sequence: TGTGCCAGCTACGAGGGGATTAACTATGGCTACACCTTC.

In its sample, this clonotype was seen a few times. The chain recombines TRBV9 with TRBJ2-1, with 9 bases lining up with TRBD1. Per germline, CDR1 SGDLS and CDR2 YYNGEE. The CDR3 runs 17 residues. V shed 1 base, J shed 5 bases, and the junction held 10 bases outside the gene matches. DNA for the CDR3: TGTGCCAGCAGCGTAAATATCCGGGACAGGGTGAACAATGAGCAGTTCTTC. It is translated as CASSVNIRDRVNNEQFF. Filled out from reference TRBV9 and TRBJ2-1, the complete variable domain reads DSGVTQTPKHLITATGQRVTLRCSPRSGDLSVYWYQQSLDQGLQFLIQYYNGEERAKGNILERFSAQQFPDLHSELNLSSLELGDSALYFCASSVNIRDRVNNEQFFGPGTRLTVL.

The table lists this clonotype with many counts. The chain recombines TRBV2 with TRBJ2-4, with 10 bases fitting TRBD2. This CDR3 has 18 amino acids. Germline V lookup: CDR1 SNHLY, CDR2 FYNNEI. J lost 7 bases, V lost 5 bases, and 17 bases had no gene match. The CDR3 here is CASSLTDGLAGVTNIQYF. The CDR3, as DNA: TGTGCCAGCAGTCTTACCGATGGGCTAGCGGGAGTAACTAACATTCAGTACTTC.

The chain joins TRBV7-9 to TRBJ1-6; D unclear. Germline loops: CDR1 SEHNR, CDR2 FQNEAQ (reference sequence). The CDR3 totals 14 residues. V shed 6 bases and J shed 8 bases, with 14 bases lying between them. CDR3 DNA sequence: TGTGCCAGCAGGGGAGACCCTTTGGATTCACCCCTCCACTTT. Translated: CASRGDPLDSPLHF.

This clonotype turned up a few times. V and J are TRBV10-3 and TRBJ2-3; 7 bases are shared with TRBD2. Germline assignment: CDR1 ENHRY and CDR2 SYGVKD. The length of the CDR3 is 17 residues. The V gene end was trimmed by 3 bases and the J gene end by 3 bases; junction bases not matched to a gene: 12. The CDR3 DNA sequence: TGTGCCATCAGTGACGCTGGACTAGGGGTATTTACAGATACGCAGTATTTT. It encodes CAISDAGLGVFTDTQYF.

This sequence joins TRBV7-8 and TRBJ1-1; TRBD1 matches 12 bases. The germline V gene has CDR1 SGHVS and CDR2 FQNEAQ. Trimming at V came to 1 base and at J to 5 bases, leaving 5 bases not matched to a gene. The CDR3 is 16 amino acids. This CDR3 reads CASSLGGQGARTEAFF. The DNA for the CDR3 is TGTGCCAGCAGCTTAGGGGGACAGGGGGCTAGGACTGAAGCTTTCTTT.

This clonotype was seen a few times. This chain joins TRBV29-1 and TRBJ1-4; 7 nucleotides agree with TRBD1. CDR1 is SQVTM, CDR2 ANQGSEA, per germline. CDR3 length: 13 residues. With 6 bases clipped from V and 7 bases from J, the junction kept 8 bases outside the gene matches. The CDR3 loop reads CSVQGGWGEKLFF. The CDR3 DNA reads TGCAGCGTGCAGGGGGGCTGGGGTGAAAAACTGTTTTTT.

The rearrangement joins TRBV5-1 to TRBJ1-1; tentatively, D is TRBD1 (6 bases). The CDR3 is made up of 13 amino acids. V shed 6 bases and J shed 5 bases, with 14 bases lying between them. CDR1 and CDR2 from the germline V gene are SGHRS and YFSETQ. The CDR3 region has the DNA TGCGCCAGCACCTCTAGGGGGGAAACTGAAGCTTTCTTT. Translated, it gives CASTSRGETEAFF. Using reference TRBV5-1 and TRBJ1-1 for the parts outside the CDR3, the full variable domain is KAGVTQTPRYLIKTRGQQVTLSCSPISGHRSVSWYQQTPGQGLQFLFEYFSETQRNKGNFPGRFSGRQFSNSRSEMNVSTLELGDSALYLCASTSRGETEAFFGQGTRLTVV.

The chain combines TRBV20-1 with TRBJ2-7, with 10 bases fitting TRBD2. The CDR3 has 17 amino acids. V was pared by 4 bases and J by 3 bases, with 15 bases of the junction left unmatched. Germline CDR1 is DFQATT and CDR2 is SNEGSKA (reference sequence). DNA for the CDR3: TGCAGTGCTAAACACCGGTACAAGGGACTAGCGATCTACGAGCAGTACTTC. Protein product: CSAKHRYKGLAIYEQYF.

J is TRBJ2-7 and V is TRBV5-1; D is perhaps TRBD2 (5 bases). V was trimmed by 3 bases and J by 0 bases, leaving 16 bases between them. The CDR3 covers 16 residues. Germline V gene data show CDR1 as SGHRS and CDR2 as YFSETQ. CDR3 coding DNA: TGCGCCAGCAGCTATGCCTCGGAGCGGACCTCCTACGAGCAGTACTTC. Protein: CASSYASERTSYEQYF.

The rearrangement links TRBV7-9 to TRBJ1-5; 7 nucleotides agree with TRBD1. The germline V gene has CDR1 SEHNR and CDR2 FQNEAQ (reference sequence). This CDR3 is 14 amino acids long. The trim removed 7 bases at V and 2 bases at J, leaving 5 bases unmatched. Here the CDR3 reads CASTPGTGNQPQHF. In DNA, the CDR3 is TGTGCCAGCACCCCAGGGACAGGCAATCAGCCCCAGCATTTT.

The chain is built from TRBV15 and TRBJ2-5; D is undetermined. Per the germline V gene, CDR1 is LNHNV and CDR2 is YYDKDF (reference sequence). Trimming left V 0 bases short and J 2 bases short, with 7 bases between. CDR3 size: 14 residues. The CDR3 region is CATSRDGVQETQYF. CDR3 DNA sequence: TGTGCCACCAGCAGAGATGGGGTACAAGAGACCCAGTACTTC.

The sample holds many counts of this clonotype. The gene calls are TRBV3-1 and TRBJ1-2; D unresolved. CDR1 is LGHDT, CDR2 YNNKEL, per germline (reference sequence). The V gene lost 1 base and the J gene lost 6 bases, with 6 bases spanning the gap. The CDR3 sequence is 12 residues long. For the CDR3, the DNA is TGTGCCAGCAGCCAAGGGTATAATGGCTACACCTTC. Translated: CASSQGYNGYTF.

This clonotype was detected only a few times. V usage is TRBV6-5 and J usage is TRBJ2-2, with 7 bases that match TRBD1. Losses at the gene ends were 7 bases for V and 1 base for J; bases not matched to a gene: 6. Germline assignment: CDR1 MNHEY and CDR2 SVGAGI. This CDR3 contains 15 residues. The CDR3 sequence: CASISGGLNTGELFF. The DNA for the CDR3 is TGTGCCAGCATTTCAGGGGGTTTGAACACCGGGGAGCTGTTTTTT.

The gene calls are TRBV20-1 and TRBJ1-1, with a tentative D call TRBD1 (5 bases). The germline gives CDR1 DFQATT, CDR2 SNEGSKA (reference sequence). The CDR3 runs to 15 residues. V dropped 3 bases and J dropped 2 bases, with 16 bases sitting between them. The CDR3 DNA reads TGCAGTGCTAGGGTAAGCGGGGGACGAAACACTGAAGCTTTCTTT. Translation gives CSARVSGGRNTEAFF.